The T cell receptor beta chain under discussion was sequenced for a study of cytomegalovirus exposure and HLA in healthy donors. General study findings and limits: Sequencing had likely introduced a cluster of highly shared sequence variants as an artifact.

About this clone: The antigen remains undetermined.

V lost 0 bases and J lost 2, with 12 bases in between. The CDR3 extends over 16 amino acids. Germline CDR1 and CDR2: SGDLS and YYNGEE. PCR involved 60 Vbeta and 13 Jbeta primers. The method was immunoSEQ multiplex PCR; TCRdb's version includes in-frame clones alone and lacks a portion of them. Seen here are about 150,000 clones, around 72% observed once, and the top ten hold over 1.1%. The genes are TRBV9 and TRBJ2-1, with D perhaps matching TRBD2 (6 bases). The specimen was PBMCs. The TCR comes from a man aged 18 to 35 in good health and CMV-seronegative. The CDR3 spells CASSVVPGGTYNEQFF. The CDR3 DNA reads as TGTGCCAGCAGCGTAGTACCTGGCGGGACCTACAATGAGCAGTTCTTC.